These 24 T cell receptor beta chains came from one sample sequenced in a study of graft-versus-host responses after intestinal transplantation. These TCRs' antigens remain unknown. Using immunoSEQ multiplex PCR, the repertoire was profiled, and TCRdb retains in-frame clones only, with some absent. Counted here are tens of thousands of clones, over 70% occurring once; the ten biggest clones make up 0.35% to 0.4%. Sample: unstimulated CD4+ T cells sorted from spleen or lymph node cells, taken before transplant. The source is a human donor who was the organ donor for an intestinal transplant.

This clone has only a few counts. The chain uses TRBV7-9 and TRBJ1-1; TRBD1 agrees at 11 bases. The CDR3 runs 16 residues. Trimming took 4 bases from V and 0 from J; bases not matched to a gene: 4. Per the germline V gene, CDR1 is SEHNR and CDR2 is FQNEAQ (reference sequence). The CDR3 bases are TGTGCCAGCAGCTGGACAGGGGGCCGCATGAACACTGAAGCTTTCTTT. Its protein is CASSWTGGRMNTEAFF.

V and J are TRBV11-3 and TRBJ2-3; TRBD2 might be the D (5 bases). The length of the CDR3 is 14 residues. Germline V gene lookup returns CDR1 SGHNT and CDR2 YENEEA. Trimming stripped 5 bases from V and 7 bases from J, with 16 bases between. CDR3 amino acids: CASSPSGVGNTQYF. The DNA of the CDR3 is TGTGCCAGCAGCCCGTCCGGGGTAGGAAATACGCAGTATTTT. The full variable domain, in which reference TRBV11-3 and TRBJ2-3 provide the parts outside the CDR3, is EAGVVQSPRYKIIEKKQPVAFWCNPISGHNTLYWYLQNLGQGPELLIRYENEEAVDDSQLPKDRFSAERLKGVDSTLKIQPAELGDSAVYLCASSPSGVGNTQYFGPGTRLTVL.

The chain combines TRBV4-1 with TRBJ1-2, with D possibly matching TRBD1 (6 bases). Trimming took off 1 base at V and 4 bases at J, with 13 bases between the two ends. This CDR3 spans 15 amino acids. Germline V gene sequence: CDR1 MGHRA, CDR2 YSYEKL. CDR3 protein: CASSQVSGVTYGYTF. CDR3 nucleotides: TGCGCCAGCAGCCAAGTTTCAGGGGTTACCTATGGCTACACCTTC.

This chain's CDR3 is CASRSPGGSRGNTIYF. The DNA for the CDR3 is TGTGCCAGCAGGTCCCCGGGAGGGTCCCGTGGAAACACCATATATTTT. This chain links TRBV28 with TRBJ1-3; D gene unclear. Germline V CDR1 and CDR2: MDHEN, SYDVKM. The CDR3 has 16 residues. The ends were cut back, 6 bases at V and 3 bases at J, with 18 bases in the middle.

Turning to this clone: Sequence at one end of the junction differs from germline and may be a read error. This chain uses TRBV28 with TRBJ1-3, with 9 bases aligning to TRBD1. Germline-derived CDR1 and CDR2 are MDHEN and SYDVKM. This CDR3 spans 14 amino acids. The CDR3 here is CATLTGGSRNTIYF. The CDR3 DNA reads as TGTGCCACCCTTACAGGGGGCTCTCGAAACACCATATATTTT.

The V gene is TRBV18, the J gene TRBJ1-5; 8 nucleotides agree with TRBD1. V lost 6 bases to trimming and J lost 5 bases; unmatched junction nucleotides: 6. The CDR3 has 14 residues. Germline V gives CDR1 KGHSH, CDR2 LQKENI. In DNA, the CDR3 is TGTGCCAGCTCTATGCAACAGGGGGATCAGCCCCAGCATTTT. Its protein is CASSMQQGDQPQHF.

V and J are TRBV5-6 and TRBJ2-5; TRBD2 agrees at 13 bases. Germline lookup yields CDR1 SGHDT and CDR2 YYEEEE. V lost 4 bases to trimming and J lost 4 bases; unmatched junction nucleotides: 13. The CDR3 sequence is 18 residues long. CDR3 sequence: CASSAPGLAGPVGETQYF. As DNA, the CDR3 is TGTGCCAGCAGCGCACCGGGACTAGCGGGGCCTGTAGGAGAGACCCAGTACTTC. The full variable domain, rest sourced from reference TRBV5-6 and TRBJ2-5, is DAGVTQSPTHLIKTRGQQVTLRCSPKSGHDTVSWYQQALGQGPQFIFQYYEEEERQRGNFPDRFSGHQFPNYSSELNVNALLLGDSALYLCASSAPGLAGPVGETQYFGPGTRLLVL.

The J gene is TRBJ1-3, the V gene TRBV9, with 8 bases aligning to TRBD1. Germline V lookup: CDR1 SGDLS, CDR2 YYNGEE. V gave up 3 bases and J gave up 3 bases; unmatched junction bases: 5. The length of the CDR3 is 15 residues. The CDR3 DNA reads as TGTGCCAGCAGCGCGACGGGACAGGTTGGAAACACCATATATTTT. Protein sequence: CASSATGQVGNTIYF.

The chain links TRBV19 to TRBJ1-1; TRBD1 aligns across 8 bases. In germline, CDR1 is LNHDA, CDR2 SQIVND (reference sequence). The CDR3 is 15 amino acids. V lost 5 bases and J lost 5; bases outside the gene matches: 10. The CDR3 spells CASSGQGAGETEAFF. The CDR3 DNA reads as TGTGCCAGTAGTGGGCAGGGGGCGGGAGAGACTGAAGCTTTCTTT. Together with reference TRBV19 and TRBJ1-1, the CDR3 gives the full variable domain: DGGITQSPKYLFRKEGQNVTLSCEQNLNHDAMYWYRQDPGQGLRLIYYSQIVNDFQKGDIAEGYSVSREKKESFPLTVTSAQKNPTAFYLCASSGQGAGETEAFFGQGTRLTVV.

This chain links TRBV6-5 with TRBJ1-6; TRBD1 is a possible D gene (6 bases). V gave up 10 bases and J gave up 0 bases, with 13 bases separating them. This CDR3 is built from 15 residues. The V gene's germline CDR1 is MNHEY and CDR2 SVGAGI. CDR3 coding DNA: TGTGCCACCAAAAGGGGGAGCTCCTATAATTCACCCCTCCACTTT. Amino acid sequence: CATKRGSSYNSPLHF.

The J gene is TRBJ1-4, the V gene TRBV19; unclear D gene. The CDR3 spans 14 residues. CDR1 and CDR2 (germline): LNHDA, SQIVND (reference sequence). V was pared by 7 bases and J by 7 bases, with 16 bases between. The DNA for the CDR3 is TGTGCCAGTACCCCCAGGCAAGCGGGTGAAAAACTGTTTTTT. Encoded protein: CASTPRQAGEKLFF.

This clone was counted only a few times. The CDR3 loop is CASSLDGSSGNTIYF. CDR3 in DNA: TGTGCCAGCAGCCTGGACGGGAGCTCTGGAAACACCATATATTTT. The V call is TRBV5-8, the J call TRBJ1-3; no clear D. From germline, CDR1 is SGHTS and CDR2 YDEGEE. This CDR3 contains 15 residues. The V end lost 4 bases, the J end lost 0 bases, and 11 bases lay between the germline ends.

This clone showed up just once. The CDR3 DNA reads TGTGCCAGCAGCGCCTTACAGGGACCATATGGCTACACCTTC. This sequence encodes CASSALQGPYGYTF. This chain links TRBV9 with TRBJ1-2; maybe TRBD1 (6 bases). The CDR3 has 14 amino acids. The V end lost 3 bases, the J end lost 5 bases, and 14 bases lay between the germline ends. Germline values: CDR1 SGDLS, CDR2 YYNGEE. Full variable domain (missing parts from reference TRBV9 and TRBJ1-2): DSGVTQTPKHLITATGQRVTLRCSPRSGDLSVYWYQQSLDQGLQFLIQYYNGEERAKGNILERFSAQQFPDLHSELNLSSLELGDSALYFCASSALQGPYGYTFGSGTRLTVV.

The chain joins TRBV5-4 to TRBJ1-2, with D tentatively TRBD1 (5 bases). Deletions cut 4 bases from V and 4 bases from J, with 8 bases between. The length of the CDR3 is 12 residues. Germline V gives CDR1 SGHNT, CDR2 YYREEE (reference sequence). The CDR3 sequence: CASSQDIYGYTF. The CDR3 DNA sequence: TGTGCCAGCAGCCAGGACATCTATGGCTACACCTTC.

The chain joins TRBV10-3 to TRBJ2-1; no clear D gene. Trimming removed 0 bases at V and 7 bases at J, with 10 bases between. CDR1 and CDR2 (germline): ENHRY, SYGVKD. The CDR3 totals 14 residues. The CDR3 protein is CAISESWQMNEQFF. In nucleotides, the CDR3 is TGTGCCATCAGTGAGTCTTGGCAGATGAATGAGCAGTTCTTC.

This clone turned up a few times. This chain uses TRBV19 with TRBJ1-1, with 8 bases identical to TRBD1. V was pared by 6 bases and J by 7 bases, with 7 bases of the junction left unmatched. CDR1 LNHDA and CDR2 SQIVND come from the germline V gene (reference sequence). The length of the CDR3 is 13 residues. For the CDR3, the DNA is TGTGCCAGTAGAAGGACAGGGAGCAGTGAAGCTTTCTTT. Amino acid sequence: CASRRTGSSEAFF. The full variable domain, with the rest looked up from reference TRBV19 and TRBJ1-1, is DGGITQSPKYLFRKEGQNVTLSCEQNLNHDAMYWYRQDPGQGLRLIYYSQIVNDFQKGDIAEGYSVSREKKESFPLTVTSAQKNPTAFYLCASRRTGSSEAFFGQGTRLTVV.

The chain has TRBV10-2 and TRBJ2-1; D may be TRBD2 (6 bases). The CDR3 loop spans 14 amino acids. The V and J ends lost 11 bases and 0 bases respectively, with 14 bases between them. Germline V lookup: CDR1 WSHSY, CDR2 SAAADI. The CDR3 nucleotides read TGCGCCCTCCGTAGCGGAAGCTCCTACAATGAGCAGTTCTTC. The encoded protein is CALRSGSSYNEQFF.

The J gene is TRBJ1-6, the V gene TRBV5-1; TRBD1 agrees at 7 bases. V lost 0 bases, J lost 0 bases, and 0 bases stayed unmatched. The CDR3 runs to 16 residues. The germline V gene encodes CDR1 SGHRS and CDR2 YFSETQ. CDR3 in DNA: TGCGCCAGCAGCTTGGGGGACAGCTCCTATAATTCACCCCTCCACTTT. Encoded protein: CASSLGDSSYNSPLHF.

The chain employs TRBV7-2 and TRBJ1-1; no firm D call. Trimming shortened V by 4 bases and J by 5 bases, and 17 bases separated the two germline ends. Looked up from germline, CDR1 is SGHTA and CDR2 is FQGNSA. The CDR3 has 15 amino acids. As DNA, the CDR3 is TGTGCCAGCAGCTCTCGGGAGGGAAGTATGACTGAAGCTTTCTTT. Its protein is CASSSREGSMTEAFF.

The gene calls are TRBV5-4 and TRBJ2-1; D gene uncertain. Trimming stripped 3 bases from V and 1 base from J, with 8 bases between. This CDR3 has 14 residues. Germline V gives CDR1 SGHNT, CDR2 YYREEE (reference sequence). The CDR3 reads CASSSTNSYNEQFF. The CDR3 DNA is TGTGCCAGCAGCTCCACTAATTCCTACAATGAGCAGTTCTTC.

The rearrangement joins TRBV5-1 to TRBJ1-1, with D unresolved. Germline V gene lookup returns CDR1 SGHRS and CDR2 YFSETQ. V gave up 5 bases and J gave up 4 bases, with 21 bases separating them. This CDR3 contains 16 residues. The CDR3 here is CASRDPSGIFGTEAFF. CDR3 in DNA: TGCGCCAGCAGGGACCCTTCGGGGATATTTGGCACTGAAGCTTTCTTT.

This clone was counted once. J is TRBJ2-2 and V is TRBV6-4; 10 bases align to TRBD1. Germline lookup yields CDR1 MRHNA and CDR2 SNTAGT. V lost 4 bases, J lost 3 bases, and 2 bases stayed unmatched. This CDR3 contains 15 residues. The CDR3 is CASSAGTGDTGELFF. CDR3 sequence (DNA): TGTGCCAGCAGTGCCGGGACAGGGGACACCGGGGAGCTGTTTTTT.

This sequence joins TRBV19 and TRBJ2-3; possible D gene TRBD2, 6 bases. There are 15 residues in the CDR3. Germline V CDR1 and CDR2: LNHDA, SQIVND (reference sequence). V was shortened by 8 bases and J by 4 bases, with 19 bases between the two germline ends. The CDR3 loop reads CASAGTGLEADTQYF. DNA of the CDR3: TGTGCCAGTGCCGGAACGGGACTCGAGGCAGATACGCAGTATTTT.

The J gene is TRBJ1-2, the V gene TRBV29-1; D is possibly TRBD1 (6 bases). The CDR3 runs 14 residues. The V gene's germline CDR1 is SQVTM and CDR2 ANQGSEA. Trimming cost V 6 bases and J 7 bases, with 21 bases left between them. The CDR3 DNA reads as TGCAGCGTCCTTTCAAGCAGGGGTTCAACTGGCTACACCTTC. It codes for CSVLSSRGSTGYTF.